The 2 T cell receptor beta chains listed next were all sequenced from one sample in a study of graft-versus-host responses after intestinal transplantation. Their antigens are not known. Clones were sequenced by immunoSEQ multiplex PCR, and TCRdb holds only the in-frame ones, with some missing. The sample records about 85,000 clones, around 93% being singletons. The specimen comprised unstimulated CD8+ T cells sorted from spleen or lymph node cells, sampled before transplant. These TCRs come from a human donor who was the organ donor for an intestinal transplant.

This chain uses TRBV10-2 with TRBJ2-1, with D unclear. CDR1 is WSHSY, CDR2 SAAADI, per germline. Trimming took off 7 bases at V and 10 bases at J, with 14 bases between the two ends. This CDR3 is built from 12 residues. The DNA for the CDR3 is TGCGCCAGCACATGGACGGGTGGGGAGCAGTTCTTC. Its protein is CASTWTGGEQFF.

The rearrangement uses TRBV7-9 and TRBJ1-2; the D gene is possibly TRBD1 (5 bases). The CDR3 is 17 amino acids. Germline loops: CDR1 SEHNR, CDR2 FQNEAQ (reference sequence). The V end was cut by 1 base, the J end by 4 bases, with 19 bases between. The CDR3 DNA is TGTGCCAGCAGCTTAGGGGGCCATCATTGGGAGCCCTATGGCTACACCTTC. Its protein product is CASSLGGHHWEPYGYTF.